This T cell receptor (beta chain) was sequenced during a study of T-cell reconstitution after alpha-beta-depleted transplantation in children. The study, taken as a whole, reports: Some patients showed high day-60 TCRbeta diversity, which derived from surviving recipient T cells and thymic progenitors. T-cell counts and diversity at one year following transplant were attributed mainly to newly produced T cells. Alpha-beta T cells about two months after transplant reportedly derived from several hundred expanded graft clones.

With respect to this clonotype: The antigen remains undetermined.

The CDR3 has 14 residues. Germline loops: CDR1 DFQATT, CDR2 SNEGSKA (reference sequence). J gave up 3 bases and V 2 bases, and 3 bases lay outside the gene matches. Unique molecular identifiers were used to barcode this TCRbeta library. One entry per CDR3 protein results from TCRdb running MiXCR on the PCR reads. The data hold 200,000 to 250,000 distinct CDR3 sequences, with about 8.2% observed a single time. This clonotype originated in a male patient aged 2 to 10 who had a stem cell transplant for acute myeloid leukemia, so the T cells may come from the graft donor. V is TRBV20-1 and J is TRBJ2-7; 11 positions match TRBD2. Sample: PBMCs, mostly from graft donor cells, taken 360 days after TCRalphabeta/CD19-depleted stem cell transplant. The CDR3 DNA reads TGCAGTGCTAGATCTGGGACTAGCGGCTACGAGCAGTACTTC. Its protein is CSARSGTSGYEQYF.